The sequence of this T cell receptor beta chain was determined in a study of vaccination and CD4 T cells after COVID-19 (dated by TCRdb to between 2021 and 2022). Broadly, across the study: SARS-CoV-2 positivity had been established in the convalescent patients by nasal swab PCR, and mild disease was recorded in roughly 9 of these patients and severe disease in one. The cultures were stimulated with overlapping spike peptide pools from SARS-CoV-2 and from the common cold coronaviruses HCoV-NL63, HCoV-OC43 and HCoV-229E. In control cultures, a CEFX viral epitope pool was used as positive control, an HIV-1 Nef peptide pool was used as negative control, or no peptide was added. Participants got two doses of the Pfizer-BioNTech BNT162b2 vaccine (n=8) or two doses of the Moderna mRNA-1273 vaccine (n=2). The time from the second vaccine dose to post-vaccine blood sampling had a median of 72 days and ranged from 14 to 241 days. In the convalescent cohort there were six males and four females, among whom were two Hispanic individuals, seven Caucasians, two Asians and one multiracial person. The spike-specific CD4+ TCR repertoire was compared before and after mRNA vaccination in about nine COVID-19 convalescent patients and a few infection-naive healthy vaccine recipients. Post-COVID blood samples from convalescent patients were collected a median of around 100 days after diagnosis, with a range of 35 to 161 days.

This clonotype was observed a handful of times. The specificity of this receptor is unknown. No base quality information exists; no much larger clone differs at one position. What this sample's treatment or condition label stands for: roughly 11-day PBMC culture with coronavirus spike peptide pools or control peptides (ViraFEST assay). The ViraFEST assay, used in the study, expanded antigen-specific T cells with peptide pools and then identified the expanded clonotypes through TCR sequencing. Positive SARS-CoV-2 PCR tests in the convalescent patients dated from March to December 2020, before Alpha, Beta and Delta variants emerged in the United States. About 2 million PBMCs per well were cultured in IMDM with approximately 5% human AB serum and 8 to 10 IU/ml IL-2, plus 10 ug/ml peptide pools. Half of the culture medium was replaced with fresh IL-2-containing medium on days 3 and 7. Once the cells had been in culture for about 10 days, the EasySep CD4+ T cell isolation kit was used to isolate CD4+ T cells by negative selection. Ficoll-Paque Plus gradient centrifugation was used to isolate PBMCs from whole blood, and the isolated PBMCs were then either used fresh or cryopreserved at -140C. In general, triplicate wells were set up for every culture condition.

Results and caveats for the whole study, not just this receptor: Nearly all vaccine-specific clones in convalescent patients (304 of 307) were mono-reactive for SARS-CoV-2 spike rather than cross-reactive with common cold coronaviruses. The median count of SARS-CoV-2-reactive clonotypes went up from about 23 after infection to a few dozen after vaccination, although the change was not significant. Relatively few convalescent patients were included in the study, and early timepoints after natural infection were not analyzed. In convalescent patients, a median about 86% of post-vaccine SARS-CoV-2-reactive clones were detected only after vaccination, and vaccine-specific priming was suggested by this finding.

The library was generated by PCR. At the Johns Hopkins FTIC core, DNA from the cultured CD4+ T cells underwent TCR sequencing with the Oncomine TCR Beta short-read assay. Genomic DNA was extracted from the cultured CD4+ T cells with the QIAamp micro DNA kit. Oncomine TCR Beta libraries from cultured CD4+ T cells were pooled with unique dual indexes and sequenced on an Illumina iSeq 100. Under the source paper's analysis protocol: Non-productive sequences were removed, and CDR3s that did not start with C, did not end with F or W, or were shorter than 7 amino acids were discarded. Antigen-specific clonotypes were identified with the MANAFEST web application by comparing peptide-stimulated wells with reference and other culture wells. An FDR below 0.05, an odds ratio above 5, and a productive frequency above 0.1% in at least two of three replicate wells were required for clones to be considered positive. Cross-reactive clonotypes were defined as significantly expanded in both SARS-CoV-2 spike wells and at least one common cold coronavirus spike condition. Using R version 3.6.1, CDR3 homology was evaluated through Levenshtein distances (stringdist) along with unrooted phylogenetic trees (ape). The public reads were reanalyzed by TCRdb: fastp trimming at Q25, MiXCR alignment, in-frame beta chains only. Every entry covers one CDR3 protein and lists the most common genes and DNA from its rows. The V and J calls and clone size are TCRdb's, not the authors'. For this sample there are some 20,000 distinct CDR3 sequences; around 50% appear just once. The biggest ten clones account for less than 8% of the sample.

Here V drops 4 bases and J drops 4 bases, and the junction holds 9 bases not matched to any gene. The CDR3 contains 15 residues, cysteine and phenylalanine counted. Just the 45-base CDR3 DNA is kept, in frame starting at base 1. Sequences SGHDN (CDR1) and FVKESK (CDR2) are obtained from the germline V gene. The rearranged segments are TRBV14 and TRBJ1-2; 7 bases in the junction line up with TRBD1. The sequence was obtained from a human donor who had recovered from COVID-19. The source material was CD4+ T cells from blood, cultured in vitro. Here the CDR3 is given as CASSPSGGRGYGYTF. The base sequence is TGTGCCAGCAGCCCGTCAGGGGGTCGAGGCTATGGCTACACCTTC.